Listed here is a single TCR beta chain. Since a much larger clone is just one base distant, this may be a read error. The conserved phenylalanine or tryptophan is not found at the CDR3 terminus, so this likely reflects a read error. TCR beta cDNA came from about 500 ng total RNA, primed with a constant-region primer. Three nested multiplex PCR rounds, a slightly modified ARM-PCR, produced the libraries for TCR beta. Rounds one and two of PCR, each of 10 cycles, were primed with TRBV1-TRBV30 forward primers and a C-beta reverse primer. MiXCR, applied by TCRdb to the multiplex PCR reads, yields one record per CDR3 protein. This sample carries some 94,000 distinct CDR3 sequences, about three quarters of them seen once, and the ten largest clones take over 9.5%. The data stem from a study of tumor-infiltrating lymphocytes in primary liver carcinoma. Trimming cost V 3 bases and J 1 base, with 7 bases left between them. Germline V gene lookup returns CDR1 MDHEN and CDR2 SYDVKM. CDR3 length: 13 amino acids.

Scientists recovered RNA and DNA together from around 20-30 mg of unsorted bulk tissue. The chain is built from TRBV28 and TRBJ2-7; D remains unclear. What was sequenced was liver tumor tissue from sampling region 5. Subset specified: tumor region T5, tumor centre. The TCR originated in a woman aged 55-69 years with primary liver carcinoma and hepatitis B virus infection. CDR3 loop: CASSLSQSYEQYL. The CDR3 region has the DNA TGTGCCAGCAGTTTGTCGCAGTCCTACGAGCAGTACCTC.